This record looks at one T cell receptor beta chain sequence and its context. What it binds is not known. These data originate in a study of blood T cells in healthy people across ages. Findings of the study overall: From one million sequenced T cells, diversity estimates were lower bounds.

Healthy Caucasian individuals from Russia aged about 6 to 95 were enrolled as donors. With a J-beta primer mix and a sample-barcoded 5' primer, a second PCR ran 7 to 11 cycles. Each cDNA molecule received a tag from a template-switch adaptor that had 12 random nucleotides. TCRdb processed the 5' RACE reads anew with MiXCR; each CDR3 protein has one entry. The sample has about 800,000 distinct CDR3 sequences, more than 45% seen once. In germline, CDR1 is KGHSH, CDR2 LQKENI. The CDR3 runs to 14 residues. V shed 4 bases and J shed 11 bases, with 20 bases lying between them. This TCR was recovered from a young man in good health. J is TRBJ2-5 and V is TRBV18; no clear D gene. Sequencing was done on a sample of blood. The CDR3 DNA reads TGTGCCAGCTCACTCCGGCCGGCGTCGGGTGAGCAGTACTTC. Translated: CASSLRPASGEQYF.